This TCR beta chain originates from a study of tumor and adjacent non-tumor tissue in lung cancer (dated by TCRdb to 2017 to 2018). Broadly, across the study: By cancer type, the cohort comprised eleven to twelve adenocarcinoma patients, a couple of squamous cell carcinoma patients and 1 small cell lung cancer patient. The approximately 15 patients were aged about 31 to 85 years, included about 10 men and 5 women, and had TNM stage I to III disease. A total of some 130,000,000 productive TCRbeta reads were generated by sequencing, corresponding to an average of roughly 4.1 million reads per sample. Bulk TCRbeta repertoires were compared between lung tumor tissue and matched distant non-tumor lung tissue obtained from roughly 16 lung cancer patients. Fewer than 35 paired specimens, one tumor and one normal lung sample per patient, were profiled by TCRbeta CDR3 sequencing. The paper as a whole reports these results and caveats: Neither the sequencing platform nor unique molecular identifiers are named or mentioned anywhere in the methods. Only approximately 14 patients were included in the cohort, and the need for larger samples and more detailed clinical data was noted by the authors. The top 100 clones accounted for a significantly larger cumulative portion of the repertoire in normal lung than in tumor tissue. Tumor tissue showed significantly higher TCR diversity (inverse Simpson) than normal lung tissue, at 431.37 vs 166.20 (P = 0.0075, Mann-Whitney U test). Peripheral blood was not sequenced, so blood TCRbeta repertoires in these lung cancer patients were not examined. TCR diversity was significantly higher in younger patients, and greater tumor TCR diversity was associated with shorter overall survival and shorter disease-free survival.

RNA was isolated from bulk unsorted tissue, and RNA quality was assessed with a NanoDrop ND-1000 and an Agilent 2100. The donors were newly diagnosed lung cancer patients admitted for thoracic surgery in China from August to November 2014 who had not received prior chemotherapy. Patients who had received previous radiotherapy or chemotherapy, or who had another concurrent cancer, were excluded from the study. Surgical tissue pieces of 1-2 cm3 were preserved in RNAlater solution and were kept at -80 degrees C until use. Trimming costs V 3 bases and J 0 bases, and their ends lie 12 bases apart. The CDR3 holds 16 amino acids from the cysteine to the phenylalanine. Just CDR3 DNA is preserved here, 48 bases in frame from base 1. This clonotype was counted ten times or more. Its antigen has not been determined. The record has no base qualities; no much larger clone is one base away. Library preparation was by multiplex PCR. Sequencing relied on an Illumina HiSeq 2500. TCRbeta libraries were constructed through three rounds of nested PCR with primers (Table S4) according to protocols modified from ARM-PCR. Before sequencing, PCR products of 200-500 bp were excised from the gel and purified with the QIAquick gel extraction kit. The published analysis was carried out like this. Reads were cleaned with Trimmomatic, merged with FLASH into complete CDR3 sequences, and assigned to V(D)J germline segments with MiTCR. VDJtools was used to compute clonal diversity as the inverse Simpson's index. Productive reads were defined as in-frame sequences without a premature stop codon. TCRdb redid the processing of the public reads, applying fastp at Q25 and MiXCR, and retained in-frame beta chains. Rows are combined by CDR3 protein, so each entry shows the most common genes and DNA. TCRdb's processing, not the study's, gives the V and J calls here. Within this sample are 120,000 or so distinct CDR3 sequences, with around 82% of them counted one time only. Of the sample, 20% to 25% is held by the ten largest clones.

The sequence was obtained from a man aged 65 to 85 with non-small cell lung cancer. Sequencing was carried out using lung tumor tissue. The chain is made from TRBV12-3 or TRBV12-4 and TRBJ1-3; the D segment cannot be called with confidence. This receptor has the CDR3 CASSFSLPHSGNTIYF. The nucleotides are TGTGCCAGCAGTTTCTCTCTCCCCCACTCTGGAAACACCATATATTTT.